This TCR beta chain came from a study of CD8 T cells in Susac syndrome (dated 2019 in TCRdb). About the investigation overall: Repertoire sequencing was used to test whether CD8+ T cell activation and differentiation in Susac syndrome was antigen driven.

Peripheral blood CD8+ and CD4+ T cells from healthy donors, Susac syndrome patients and multiple sclerosis patients were profiled by high-throughput TCR beta sequencing. The multiple sclerosis controls were treatment-naive patients who had stable or active relapsing-remitting disease and met the revised McDonald criteria. CD8+ TEMRA cells were enriched by FACS, while bulk CD8+ and CD4+ T cells were purified by magnetic negative isolation. Blood was collected in EDTA tubes and processed within 24 hours, with PBMCs isolated through density gradient centrifugation. PBMCs intended for TCR sequencing were frozen in liquid nitrogen and were later thawed in a 37 degrees C water bath. The sorted or isolated CD4+, CD8+ and CD8+ TEMRA cells reached a purity of at least 90%. Concerning this clonotype itself: Its cognate antigen has yet to be identified. Qualities for individual bases were not recorded, and no much larger clone is one base off.

RNA was extracted with the RNeasy kit and about 0.5 to 1 ug was reverse transcribed using random hexamers. TCR beta CDR3 regions were amplified with the immunoSEQ multiplex PCR assay covering 54 Vbeta and 13 Jbeta segments. PCR amplification bias was corrected using a synthetic template baseline for primer optimization and computational correction. Turning to the authors' computational methods: Reads were assigned to V, D and J genes according to IMGT and analyzed in immunoSEQ Analyzer, with only productive sequences retained. To calculate clonality, Shannon entropy was normalized by log2 of the number of productive unique sequences and then subtracted from one. For each patient and control, public and private clones were evaluated within the 100 most prevalent clones. Clones were defined as Susac-specific if absent from the healthy and MS cohorts, from 900 to 1,200 published viral clones and from other ImmuneACCESS disease sequences. TCRdb took the public reads, trimmed them with fastp at Q25, ran MiXCR for clone calling and kept in-frame beta chains. Rows merge per CDR3 protein into single entries with the most common DNA and genes. The V and J calls here are based on TCRdb, not the publication. This sample lists about 210,000 distinct CDR3 sequences; 95% were detected once. About 0.091% of the sample lies in the top ten.

Points the paper makes about the study in general: The number of individuals in the TCR sequencing and HLA analysis was acknowledged as relatively small.

The clonotype comes from a human donor with multiple sclerosis. The material sequenced was CD4+ T cells from PBMCs.

The nucleotide sequence reads as follows: TGTGCCAGCAGGGAACAGGGGGCTGGGGACTACGAGCAGTACTTC. Its coded protein is CASREQGAGDYEQYF. The rearrangement combines TRBV28 with TRBJ2-7; TRBD1 fits 9 bases in the junction. V is trimmed back by 6 bases and J by 3 bases, and the junction contains 9 bases that no gene match accounts for. Including cysteine and phenylalanine, the CDR3 has 15 amino acids. The kept DNA is CDR3 alone, 45 bases in frame from the first base. Based on the germline V gene, the CDR1 and CDR2 sequences are MDHEN and SYDVKM.